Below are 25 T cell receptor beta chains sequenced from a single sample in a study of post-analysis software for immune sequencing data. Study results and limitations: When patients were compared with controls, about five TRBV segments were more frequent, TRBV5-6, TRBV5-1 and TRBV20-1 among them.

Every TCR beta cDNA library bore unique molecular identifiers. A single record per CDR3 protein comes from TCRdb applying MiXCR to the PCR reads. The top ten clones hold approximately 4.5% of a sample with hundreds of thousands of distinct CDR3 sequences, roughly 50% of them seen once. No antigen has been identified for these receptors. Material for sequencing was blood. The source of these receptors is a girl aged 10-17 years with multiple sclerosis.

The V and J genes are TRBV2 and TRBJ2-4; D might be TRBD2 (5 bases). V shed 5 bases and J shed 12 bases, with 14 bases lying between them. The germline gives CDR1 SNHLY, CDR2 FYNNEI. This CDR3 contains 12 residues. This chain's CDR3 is CASSWTVRSQYF. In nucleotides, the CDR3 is TGTGCCAGCAGTTGGACTGTACGGTCTCAGTACTTC.

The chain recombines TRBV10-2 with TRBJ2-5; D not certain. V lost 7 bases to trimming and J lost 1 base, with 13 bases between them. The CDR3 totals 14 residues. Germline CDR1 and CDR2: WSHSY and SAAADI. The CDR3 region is CASTRSVTQETQYF. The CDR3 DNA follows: TGCGCCAGCACGCGCAGCGTTACCCAAGAGACCCAGTACTTC.

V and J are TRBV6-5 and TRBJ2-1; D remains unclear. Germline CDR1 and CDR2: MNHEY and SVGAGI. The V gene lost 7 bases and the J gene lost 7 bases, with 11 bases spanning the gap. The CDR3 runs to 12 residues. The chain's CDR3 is CASNSSPNEQFF. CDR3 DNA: TGTGCCAGCAATTCATCTCCTAATGAGCAGTTCTTC.

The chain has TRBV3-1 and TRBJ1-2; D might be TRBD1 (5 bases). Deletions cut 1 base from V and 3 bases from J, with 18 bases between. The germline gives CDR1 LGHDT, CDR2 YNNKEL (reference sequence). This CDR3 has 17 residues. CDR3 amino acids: CASSQVLLAPGHYGYTF. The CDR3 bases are TGTGCCAGCAGCCAAGTTTTGTTGGCCCCGGGGCACTATGGCTACACCTTC.

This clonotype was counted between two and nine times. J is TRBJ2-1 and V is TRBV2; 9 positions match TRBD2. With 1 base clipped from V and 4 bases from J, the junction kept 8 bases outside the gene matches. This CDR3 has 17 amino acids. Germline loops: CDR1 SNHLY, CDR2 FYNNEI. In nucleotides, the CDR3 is TGTGCCAGCAGTGAAGGGGGAGCGGGGGGACCTTACAATGAGCAGTTCTTC. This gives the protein CASSEGGAGGPYNEQFF.

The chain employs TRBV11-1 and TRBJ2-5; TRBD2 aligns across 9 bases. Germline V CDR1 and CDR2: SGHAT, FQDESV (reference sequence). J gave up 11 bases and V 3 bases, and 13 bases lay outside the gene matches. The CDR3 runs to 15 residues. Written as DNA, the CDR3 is TGTGCCAGCAGCTTGGGACTAGCCGCTAGCAACAAGCAGTACTTC. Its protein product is CASSLGLAASNKQYF. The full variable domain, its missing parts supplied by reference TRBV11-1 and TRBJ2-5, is EAEVAQSPRYKITEKSQAVAFWCDPISGHATLYWYRQILGQGPELLVQFQDESVVDDSQLPKDRFSAERLKGVDSTLKIQPAELGDSAMYLCASSLGLAASNKQYFGPGTRLLVL.

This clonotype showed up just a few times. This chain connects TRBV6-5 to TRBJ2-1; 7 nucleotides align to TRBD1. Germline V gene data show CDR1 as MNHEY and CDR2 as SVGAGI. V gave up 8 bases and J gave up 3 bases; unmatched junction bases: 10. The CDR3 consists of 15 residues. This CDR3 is CASRSAGTVYNEQFF. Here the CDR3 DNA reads TGTGCCAGCCGGAGCGCCGGGACAGTCTACAATGAGCAGTTCTTC.

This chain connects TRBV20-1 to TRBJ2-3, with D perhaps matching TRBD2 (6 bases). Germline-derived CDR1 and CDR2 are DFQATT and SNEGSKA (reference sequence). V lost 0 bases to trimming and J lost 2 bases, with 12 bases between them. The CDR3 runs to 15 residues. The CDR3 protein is CSARDAAGPTDTQYF. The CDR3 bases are TGCAGTGCTAGAGACGCCGCGGGACCCACAGATACGCAGTATTTT.

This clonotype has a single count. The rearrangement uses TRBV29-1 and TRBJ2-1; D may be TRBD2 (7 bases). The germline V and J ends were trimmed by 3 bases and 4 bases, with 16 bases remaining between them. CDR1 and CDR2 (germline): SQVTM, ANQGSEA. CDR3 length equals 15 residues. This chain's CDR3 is CSVEMGGPTYNEQFF. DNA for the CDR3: TGCAGCGTTGAGATGGGGGGGCCGACTTACAATGAGCAGTTCTTC.

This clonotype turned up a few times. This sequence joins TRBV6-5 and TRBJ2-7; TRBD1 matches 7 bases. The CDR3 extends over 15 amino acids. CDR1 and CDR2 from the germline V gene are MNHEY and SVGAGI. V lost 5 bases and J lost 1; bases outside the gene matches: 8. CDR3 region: CASSPTGPWSYEQYF. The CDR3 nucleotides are TGTGCCAGCAGTCCGACAGGGCCCTGGTCCTACGAGCAGTACTTC.

CDR3 coding DNA: TGTGCCAGCAGTCGGACAGGGTGGAGAGATACGCAGTATTTT. It translates to CASSRTGWRDTQYF. The chain joins TRBV12-3 or TRBV12-4 to TRBJ2-3; 8 bases fit TRBD1. The CDR3 is made up of 14 amino acids. With V trimmed by 5 bases and J by 5 bases, 6 bases remained unmatched.

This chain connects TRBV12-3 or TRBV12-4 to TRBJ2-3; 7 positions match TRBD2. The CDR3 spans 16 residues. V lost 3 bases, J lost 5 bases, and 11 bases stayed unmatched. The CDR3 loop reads CASSFDERGGGDTQYF. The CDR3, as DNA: TGTGCCAGCAGTTTCGATGAGCGGGGCGGAGGAGATACGCAGTATTTT.

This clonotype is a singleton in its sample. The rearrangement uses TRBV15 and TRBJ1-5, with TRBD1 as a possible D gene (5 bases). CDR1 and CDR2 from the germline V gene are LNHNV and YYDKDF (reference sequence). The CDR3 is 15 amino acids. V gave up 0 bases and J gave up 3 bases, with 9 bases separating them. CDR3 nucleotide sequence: TGTGCCACCAGCAGAGACAGGGCTCACAATCAGCCCCAGCATTTT. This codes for CATSRDRAHNQPQHF.

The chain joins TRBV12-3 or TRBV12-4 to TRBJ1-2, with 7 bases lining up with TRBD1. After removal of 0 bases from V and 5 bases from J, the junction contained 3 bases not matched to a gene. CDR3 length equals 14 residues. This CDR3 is CASSLAGQSYGYTF. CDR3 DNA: TGTGCCAGCAGTTTAGCGGGACAGTCGTATGGCTACACCTTC.

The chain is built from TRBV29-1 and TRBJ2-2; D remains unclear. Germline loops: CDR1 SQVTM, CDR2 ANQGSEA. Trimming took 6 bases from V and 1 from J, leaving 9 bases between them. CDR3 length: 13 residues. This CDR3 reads CSVPRQNTGELFF. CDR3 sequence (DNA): TGCAGCGTCCCTCGACAGAACACCGGGGAGCTGTTTTTT.

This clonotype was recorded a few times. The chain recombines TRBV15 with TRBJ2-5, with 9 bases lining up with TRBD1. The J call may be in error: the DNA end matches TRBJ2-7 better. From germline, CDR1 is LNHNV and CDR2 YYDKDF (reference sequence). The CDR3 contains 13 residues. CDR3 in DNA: TGTGCCACCAGCACCTGGACAGGGGACGAGCAGTACTTC. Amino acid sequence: CATSTWTGDEQYF.

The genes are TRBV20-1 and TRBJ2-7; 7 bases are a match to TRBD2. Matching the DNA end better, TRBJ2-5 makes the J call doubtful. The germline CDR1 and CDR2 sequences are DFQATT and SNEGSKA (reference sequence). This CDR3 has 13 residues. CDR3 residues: CSASTAGEGTQYF. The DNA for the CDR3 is TGCAGTGCTAGTACAGCCGGGGAGGGGACCCAGTACTTC.

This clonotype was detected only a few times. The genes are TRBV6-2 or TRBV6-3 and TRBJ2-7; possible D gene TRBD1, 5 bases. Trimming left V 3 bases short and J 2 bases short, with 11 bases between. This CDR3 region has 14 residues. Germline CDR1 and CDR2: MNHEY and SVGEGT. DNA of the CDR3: TGTGCCAGCAGTTATCGGCAGGGTGCCTACGAGCAGTACTTC. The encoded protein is CASSYRQGAYEQYF.

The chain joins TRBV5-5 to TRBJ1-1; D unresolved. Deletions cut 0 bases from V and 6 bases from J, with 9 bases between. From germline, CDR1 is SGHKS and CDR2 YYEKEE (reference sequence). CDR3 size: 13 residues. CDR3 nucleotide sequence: TGTGCCAGCAGCTTGGCGTTGATGGCTGAAGCTTTCTTT. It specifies CASSLALMAEAFF.

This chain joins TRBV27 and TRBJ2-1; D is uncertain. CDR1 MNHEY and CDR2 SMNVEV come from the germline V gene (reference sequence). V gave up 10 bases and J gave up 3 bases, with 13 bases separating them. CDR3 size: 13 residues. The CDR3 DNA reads TGTGCCACCTGGATGGGTGGCTACAATGAGCAGTTCTTC. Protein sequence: CATWMGGYNEQFF.

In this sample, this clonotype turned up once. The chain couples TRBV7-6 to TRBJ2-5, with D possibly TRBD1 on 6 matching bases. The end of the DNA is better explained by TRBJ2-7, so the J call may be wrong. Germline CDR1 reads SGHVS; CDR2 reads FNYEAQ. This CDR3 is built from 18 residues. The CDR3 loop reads CASSPNSLDRLGDGEQYF. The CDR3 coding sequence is TGTGCCAGCAGTCCCAACTCACTCGACAGGTTAGGGGACGGCGAGCAGTACTTC.

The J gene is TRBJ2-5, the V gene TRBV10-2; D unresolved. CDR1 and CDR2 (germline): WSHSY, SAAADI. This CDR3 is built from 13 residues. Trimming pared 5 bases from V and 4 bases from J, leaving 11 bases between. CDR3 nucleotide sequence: TGCGCCAGCAGTCTCGTCGGCCCAGAGACCCAGTACTTC. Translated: CASSLVGPETQYF.

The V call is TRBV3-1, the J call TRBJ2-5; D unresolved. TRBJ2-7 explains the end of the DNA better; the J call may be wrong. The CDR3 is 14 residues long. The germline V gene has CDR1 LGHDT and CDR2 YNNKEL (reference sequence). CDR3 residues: CASSQDLVATEQYF. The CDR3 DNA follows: TGTGCCAGCAGCCAAGATTTGGTTGCTACCGAGCAGTACTTC.

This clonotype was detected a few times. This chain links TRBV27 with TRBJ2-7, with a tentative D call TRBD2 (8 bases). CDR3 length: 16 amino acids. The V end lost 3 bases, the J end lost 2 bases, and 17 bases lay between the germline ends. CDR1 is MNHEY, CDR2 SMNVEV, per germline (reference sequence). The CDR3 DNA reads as TGTGCCAGCAGTTTCCTGGGGACTAGGGGGCCCTACGAGCAGTACTTC. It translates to CASSFLGTRGPYEQYF.

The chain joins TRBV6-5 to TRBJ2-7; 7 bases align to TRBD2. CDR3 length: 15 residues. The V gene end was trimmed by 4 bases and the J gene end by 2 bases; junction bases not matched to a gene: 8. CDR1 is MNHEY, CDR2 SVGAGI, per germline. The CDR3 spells CASSLELALTYEQYF. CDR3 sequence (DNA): TGTGCCAGCAGTTTGGAACTAGCGCTAACCTACGAGCAGTACTTC.